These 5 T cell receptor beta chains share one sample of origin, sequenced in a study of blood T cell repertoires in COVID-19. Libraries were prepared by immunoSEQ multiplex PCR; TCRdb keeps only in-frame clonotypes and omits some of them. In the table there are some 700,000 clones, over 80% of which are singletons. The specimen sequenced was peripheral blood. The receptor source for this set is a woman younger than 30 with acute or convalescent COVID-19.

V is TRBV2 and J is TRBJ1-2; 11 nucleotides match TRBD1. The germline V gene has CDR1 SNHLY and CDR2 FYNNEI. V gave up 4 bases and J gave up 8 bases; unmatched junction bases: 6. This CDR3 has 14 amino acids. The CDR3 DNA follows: TGTGCCAGCAGTGCCGGACAGGGGGCGAGGGGCTACACCTTC. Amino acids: CASSAGQGARGYTF.

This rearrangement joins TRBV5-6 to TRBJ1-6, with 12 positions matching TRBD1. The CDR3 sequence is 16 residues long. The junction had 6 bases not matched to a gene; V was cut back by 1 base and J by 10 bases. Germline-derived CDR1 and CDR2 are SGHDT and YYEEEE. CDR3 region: CASSLRGTGGNSPLHF. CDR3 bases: TGTGCCAGCAGCTTGCGTGGGACAGGGGGCAACTCACCCCTCCACTTT.

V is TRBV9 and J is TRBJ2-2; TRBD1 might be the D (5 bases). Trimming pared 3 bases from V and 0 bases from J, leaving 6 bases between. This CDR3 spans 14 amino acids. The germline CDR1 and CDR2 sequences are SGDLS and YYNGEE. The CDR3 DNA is TGTGCCAGCAGCGACAGGTCGAACACCGGGGAGCTGTTTTTT. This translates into CASSDRSNTGELFF.

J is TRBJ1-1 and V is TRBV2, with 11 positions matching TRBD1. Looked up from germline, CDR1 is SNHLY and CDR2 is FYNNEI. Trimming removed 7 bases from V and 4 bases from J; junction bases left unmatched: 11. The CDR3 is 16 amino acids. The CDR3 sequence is CASKRSLGQGGTEAFF. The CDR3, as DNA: TGTGCCAGCAAGCGCTCGTTGGGACAGGGGGGCACTGAAGCTTTCTTT.

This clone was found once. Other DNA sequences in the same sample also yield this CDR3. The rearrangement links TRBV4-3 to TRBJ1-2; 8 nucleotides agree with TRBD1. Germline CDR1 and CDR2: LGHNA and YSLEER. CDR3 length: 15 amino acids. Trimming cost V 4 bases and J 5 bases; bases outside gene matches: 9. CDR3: CASSLGQGAGYGYTF. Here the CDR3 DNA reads TGCGCCAGCAGCCTCGGACAGGGTGCAGGTTATGGCTACACCTTC.